These 25 T cell receptor beta chains share one sample of origin, sequenced in a study of CD8+ T cells in alopecia areata listed by TCRdb under 2018. Libraries came from the immunoSEQ multiplex PCR assay. RNA was extracted from all samples and reverse transcribed into cDNA as template for TCR sequencing. The immuneACCESS repertoire file appears here via TCRdb, limited to in-frame rearrangements. These files lack a portion of the clones; in checked studies, under half of the deficit traces to unresolved V genes, and the cause of the others is not known. Recorded for this sample are 90,000 or so clones; 44% of them occurred a single time. The ten most abundant clones make up roughly 18% of the sample. Taken with the paper, the label for time point translates to: 24 weeks on oral tofacitinib. Taken with the paper, the label for treatment or condition translates to: oral pan-JAK inhibitor, 5-10 mg twice daily.

The input for sequencing was CD8+ T cells sorted from blood, taken at week 24, from a patient treated with tofacitinib. The receptors stem from a human donor with alopecia areata.

The chain recombines TRBV9 with TRBJ2-7, with 9 positions matching TRBD1. Germline values: CDR1 SGDLS, CDR2 YYNGEE. V lost 4 bases, J lost 2 bases, and 10 bases stayed unmatched. This CDR3 has 16 amino acids. The DNA of the CDR3 is TGTGCCAGCAGCCGTGAACAGGGGGCGACCGCCTACGAGCAGTACTTC. It yields the protein CASSREQGATAYEQYF.

J is TRBJ2-3 and V is TRBV4-1; no clear D gene. The CDR3 has 14 residues. V was shortened by 7 bases and J by 0 bases, with 11 bases between the two germline ends. Germline values: CDR1 MGHRA, CDR2 YSYEKL. CDR3: CASTAPRSTDTQYF. DNA of the CDR3: TGCGCCAGCACCGCGCCGAGAAGCACAGATACGCAGTATTTT.

The table lists this clone with many counts. This chain connects TRBV6-6 to TRBJ2-7, with D perhaps TRBD1 (6 bases). The V end lost 10 bases, the J end lost 4 bases, and 14 bases lay between the germline ends. There are 12 residues in the CDR3. The V gene's germline CDR1 is MNHNY and CDR2 SVGAGI (reference sequence). The CDR3 nucleotides are TGTGCCACACAGGGTCCGCAATACGAGCAGTACTTC. It yields the protein CATQGPQYEQYF.

This chain connects TRBV29-1 to TRBJ1-1; the match to TRBD1 covers 12 bases. The CDR3 is 15 residues long. V lost 6 bases, J lost 6 bases, and 11 bases stayed unmatched. In germline, CDR1 is SQVTM, CDR2 ANQGSEA. In DNA form, the CDR3 reads TGCAGCGTCCAGAGACAGGGACAGGGGGCAGCTGAAGCTTTCTTT. Translation: CSVQRQGQGAAEAFF.

This clone was observed a handful of times. The chain recombines TRBV15 with TRBJ2-7; D is possibly TRBD1 (6 bases). V was trimmed by 1 base and J by 4 bases, leaving 8 bases between them. Germline CDR1 and CDR2: LNHNV and YYDKDF (reference sequence). This CDR3 spans 13 amino acids. DNA of the CDR3: TGTGCCACCAGCAGAGGCGGACAGTACGAGCAGTACTTC. It codes for CATSRGGQYEQYF.

The chain uses TRBV6-1 and TRBJ1-5, with 7 bases fitting TRBD1. The CDR3 has 14 amino acids. The germline V gene has CDR1 MNHNS and CDR2 SASEGT. The J segment lost 6 bases and the V segment lost 3 bases, leaving 5 bases of the junction unmatched. In nucleotides, the CDR3 is TGTGCCAGCAGTGATCCAGGGGGAGCTCAGCCCCAGCATTTT. Protein product: CASSDPGGAQPQHF.

In this sample, this clone turned up once. The chain has TRBV29-1 and TRBJ2-1; 14 bases align to TRBD2. Trimming cost V 7 bases and J 5 bases; bases outside gene matches: 7. The germline gives CDR1 SQVTM, CDR2 ANQGSEA. CDR3 length: 15 amino acids. In nucleotides, the CDR3 is TGCAGCGGGACTCCGGGACTAGCGGGGGACAATGAGCAGTTCTTC. It specifies CSGTPGLAGDNEQFF.

A few counts support this clone. The genes are TRBV13 and TRBJ2-7; D not resolved. The CDR3 is 13 amino acids. The ends were cut back, 1 base at V and 3 bases at J, with 7 bases in the middle. Germline V gene lookup returns CDR1 PRHDT and CDR2 FYEKMQ (reference sequence). The CDR3 loop is CASSLATIYEQYF. CDR3 sequence (DNA): TGTGCCAGCAGCTTAGCAACAATCTACGAGCAGTACTTC.

This rearrangement joins TRBV9 to TRBJ2-1, with D possibly TRBD2 on 7 matching bases. Trimming cost V 3 bases and J 9 bases, with 10 bases left between them. CDR3 size: 12 residues. Per germline, CDR1 SGDLS and CDR2 YYNGEE. The CDR3 is CASSEGGGEQFF. The DNA of the CDR3 is TGTGCCAGCAGCGAGGGAGGGGGTGAGCAGTTCTTC.

V gene TRBV4-1 combines with J gene TRBJ2-7; D not certain. Germline CDR1 and CDR2: MGHRA and YSYEKL. V lost 0 bases and J 5 bases, leaving 14 bases between the germline ends. This CDR3 has 15 amino acids. The CDR3 sequence: CASSQEGPVGDEQYF. The CDR3 DNA reads TGCGCCAGCAGCCAAGAAGGCCCCGTCGGCGACGAGCAGTACTTC.

This chain joins TRBV9 and TRBJ2-7; D gene ambiguous. Trimming took 0 bases from V and 3 from J, leaving 10 bases between them. This CDR3 has 14 residues. Germline lookup yields CDR1 SGDLS and CDR2 YYNGEE. This CDR3 reads CASSVAESDYEQYF. The CDR3 nucleotides read TGTGCCAGCAGCGTAGCCGAGTCCGACTACGAGCAGTACTTC. Drawing the rest from reference TRBV9 and TRBJ2-7, the complete variable domain is DSGVTQTPKHLITATGQRVTLRCSPRSGDLSVYWYQQSLDQGLQFLIQYYNGEERAKGNILERFSAQQFPDLHSELNLSSLELGDSALYFCASSVAESDYEQYFGPGTRLTVT.

Only a few counts were recorded for this clone. The V call is TRBV27, the J call TRBJ2-7; 7 bases agree with TRBD2. V lost 7 bases, J lost 7 bases, and 4 bases stayed unmatched. Germline V CDR1 and CDR2: MNHEY, SMNVEV (reference sequence). This CDR3 is 11 amino acids long. The CDR3 here is CASTLGGEQYF. The CDR3 DNA sequence: TGTGCCAGCACTTTGGGGGGGGAGCAGTACTTC.

The rearrangement links TRBV29-1 to TRBJ1-4; a possible D gene is TRBD1 (5 bases). The CDR3 consists of 11 residues. Germline assignment: CDR1 SQVTM and CDR2 ANQGSEA. Trimming removed 6 bases at V and 8 bases at J, with 10 bases between. The CDR3 DNA sequence: TGCAGCGTCCTCCGGGGGGAAAAACTGTTTTTT. Translation gives CSVLRGEKLFF.

The CDR3 coding sequence is TGTGCCAGCAGTGATAGAGGGGTTCCCTACAATGAGCAGTTCTTC. Amino acid sequence: CASSDRGVPYNEQFF. The gene calls are TRBV6-4 and TRBJ2-1, with D perhaps TRBD1 or TRBD2 (5 bases each). The CDR3 sequence is 15 residues long. V lost 3 bases, J lost 2 bases, and 11 bases lay in between. Looked up from germline, CDR1 is MRHNA and CDR2 is SNTAGT.

V and J are TRBV15 and TRBJ2-3, with 12 positions matching TRBD2. With 0 bases clipped from V and 6 bases from J, the junction kept 4 bases outside the gene matches. CDR3 length: 16 residues. Germline V gene sequence: CDR1 LNHNV, CDR2 YYDKDF (reference sequence). The CDR3: CATSRELAGGRDTQYF. CDR3 nucleotide sequence: TGTGCCACCAGCAGAGAACTAGCGGGAGGACGGGATACGCAGTATTTT.

The V and J genes are TRBV4-2 and TRBJ2-7, with TRBD2 matching 7 bases. J gave up 7 bases and V 2 bases, and 14 bases lay outside the gene matches. The CDR3 is 16 residues long. CDR1 is LGHNA, CDR2 YNFKEQ, per germline. The CDR3 sequence is CASSQLQGLGVEEQYF. The CDR3 bases are TGTGCCAGCAGCCAACTCCAAGGACTAGGTGTAGAGGAGCAGTACTTC.

The CDR3 DNA reads as TGTGCCAGCAGCTCGGGACAGCGGGAGACCCAGTACTTC. It specifies CASSSGQRETQYF. The chain employs TRBV13 and TRBJ2-5, with TRBD1 identical over 7 bases. The J segment lost 5 bases and the V segment lost 4 bases, leaving 4 bases of the junction unmatched. The germline V gene has CDR1 PRHDT and CDR2 FYEKMQ (reference sequence). The CDR3 contains 13 residues. The full variable domain, its missing parts supplied by reference TRBV13 and TRBJ2-5, is AAGVIQSPRHLIKEKRETATLKCYPIPRHDTVYWYQQGPGQDPQFLISFYEKMQSDKGSIPDRFSAQQFSDYHSELNMSSLELGDSALYFCASSSGQRETQYFGPGTRLLVL.

The gene calls are TRBV7-9 and TRBJ2-1; no definite D call. Per germline, CDR1 SEHNR and CDR2 FQNEAQ (reference sequence). V dropped 5 bases and J dropped 10 bases, with 18 bases sitting between them. The CDR3 sequence is 14 residues long. CDR3 coding DNA: TGTGCCAGCAGCCCCCCCGAAGGGTCTCGGGAGCAGTTCTTC. It specifies CASSPPEGSREQFF.

In its sample, this clone was seen a few times. This rearrangement joins TRBV30 to TRBJ2-7; D possibly corresponds to TRBD1 (6 bases). This CDR3 has 13 amino acids. Germline V gene sequence: CDR1 GTSNPN, CDR2 SVGIG (reference sequence). With 8 bases removed from V and 9 bases from J, the gap between germline ends came to 23 bases. The CDR3 region is CATHVNTGNGQYF. For the CDR3, the DNA is TGTGCCACCCACGTCAATACAGGGAATGGGCAGTACTTC.

Worth noting for this clone: Other nucleotide sequences in the sample specify the same CDR3. The J gene is TRBJ2-7, the V gene TRBV5-5; D could derive from TRBD1 or TRBD2 (5 bases each). V shed 4 bases and J shed 2 bases, with 16 bases lying between them. Germline V gives CDR1 SGHKS, CDR2 YYEKEE (reference sequence). The CDR3 extends over 15 amino acids. The CDR3 sequence: CASSQGPQHTYEQYF. CDR3 nucleotides: TGTGCCAGCAGCCAGGGACCGCAGCATACCTACGAGCAGTACTTC.

The chain carries TRBV28 and TRBJ2-3; 12 nucleotides agree with TRBD1. CDR3 length: 15 amino acids. Germline CDR1 MDHEN, CDR2 SYDVKM. Germline trimming cut 7 bases from V and 4 bases from J; bases unmatched to any gene: 6. CDR3 DNA sequence: TGTGCCAGCACCCTGGGACAGGGGGCATCAGATACGCAGTATTTT. It translates to CASTLGQGASDTQYF.

The J gene is TRBJ1-2, the V gene TRBV4-1, with TRBD1 as a possible D gene (6 bases). Germline V gives CDR1 MGHRA, CDR2 YSYEKL. Trimming pared 1 base from V and 2 bases from J, leaving 11 bases between. The CDR3 spans 15 residues. CDR3 nucleotides: TGCGCCAGCAGCCAAGCGTACACAGGGAACTATGGCTACACCTTC. It translates to CASSQAYTGNYGYTF.

V usage is TRBV28 and J usage is TRBJ2-2; D might be TRBD2 (5 bases). The CDR3 has 15 amino acids. V lost 6 bases to trimming and J lost 4 bases, with 15 bases between them. Germline V CDR1 and CDR2: MDHEN, SYDVKM. The CDR3 sequence: CASRIRFGSTGELFF. CDR3 DNA sequence: TGTGCCAGCAGAATCAGGTTTGGGAGCACCGGGGAGCTGTTTTTT.

This clone was seen more than once but under ten times. This chain connects TRBV30 to TRBJ1-5; 8 bases are shared with TRBD1. Trimming removed 3 bases from V and 4 bases from J; junction bases left unmatched: 8. The CDR3 runs to 15 residues. CDR1 and CDR2 (germline): GTSNPN, SVGIG (reference sequence). The CDR3 region has the DNA TGTGCCTGGAGGCGGACAGGGAAAGAAAATCAGCCCCAGCATTTT. This encodes CAWRRTGKENQPQHF. Together with reference TRBV30 and TRBJ1-5, the CDR3 gives the full variable domain: SQTIHQWPATLVQPVGSPLSLECTVEGTSNPNLYWYRQAAGRGLQLLFYSVGIGQISSEVPQNLSASRPQDRQFILSSKKLLLSDSGFYLCAWRRTGKENQPQHFGDGTRLSIL.

This clone is medium-sized in the sample. V and J are TRBV9 and TRBJ2-1, with D possibly TRBD2 on 7 matching bases. Deletions cut 0 bases from V and 2 bases from J, with 12 bases between. Germline-derived CDR1 and CDR2 are SGDLS and YYNGEE. The CDR3 spans 16 residues. The CDR3 loop is CASSVEPGGTYNEQFF. CDR3 sequence (DNA): TGTGCCAGCAGCGTAGAACCGGGGGGCACCTACAATGAGCAGTTCTTC.